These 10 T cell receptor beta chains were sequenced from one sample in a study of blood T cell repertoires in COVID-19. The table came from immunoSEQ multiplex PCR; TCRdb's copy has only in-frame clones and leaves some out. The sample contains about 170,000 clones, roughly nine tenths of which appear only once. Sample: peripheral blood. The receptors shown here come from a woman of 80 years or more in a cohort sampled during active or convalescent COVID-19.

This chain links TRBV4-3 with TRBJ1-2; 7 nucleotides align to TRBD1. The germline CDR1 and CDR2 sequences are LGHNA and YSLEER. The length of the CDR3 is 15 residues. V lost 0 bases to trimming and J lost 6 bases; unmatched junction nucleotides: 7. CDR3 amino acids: CASSQEFEGANGYTF. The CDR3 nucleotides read TGCGCCAGCAGCCAAGAATTCGAGGGGGCAAATGGCTACACCTTC.

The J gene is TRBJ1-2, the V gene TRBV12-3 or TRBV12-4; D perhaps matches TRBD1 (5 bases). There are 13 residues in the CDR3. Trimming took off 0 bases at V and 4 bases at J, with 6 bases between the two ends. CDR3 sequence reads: CASSLADSYGYTF. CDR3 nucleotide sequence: TGTGCCAGCAGTTTAGCCGACAGCTATGGCTACACCTTC.

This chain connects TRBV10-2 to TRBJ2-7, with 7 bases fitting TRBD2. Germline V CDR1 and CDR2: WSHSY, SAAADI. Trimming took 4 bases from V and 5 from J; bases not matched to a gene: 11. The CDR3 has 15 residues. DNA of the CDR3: TGCGCCAGCAGTGCGCGCGGGGGAGCTGACAACGAGCAGTACTTC. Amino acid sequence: CASSARGGADNEQYF.

The CDR3 sequence: CASSHPTANTEAFF. In DNA, the CDR3 is TGCGCCAGCAGTCACCCCACAGCGAACACTGAAGCTTTCTTT. The V gene is TRBV23-1, the J gene TRBJ1-1, with D uncertain. TRBV23-1 is an open reading frame whose function is uncertain. The V end was cut by 3 bases, the J end by 1 base, with 9 bases between. The CDR3 contains 14 residues.

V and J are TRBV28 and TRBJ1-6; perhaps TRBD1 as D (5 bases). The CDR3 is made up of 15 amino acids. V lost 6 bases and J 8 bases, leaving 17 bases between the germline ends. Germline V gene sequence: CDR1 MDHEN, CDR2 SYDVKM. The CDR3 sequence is CASSQRRGGYSPLHF. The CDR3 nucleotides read TGTGCCAGCAGCCAACGGCGGGGGGGATATTCACCCCTCCACTTT.

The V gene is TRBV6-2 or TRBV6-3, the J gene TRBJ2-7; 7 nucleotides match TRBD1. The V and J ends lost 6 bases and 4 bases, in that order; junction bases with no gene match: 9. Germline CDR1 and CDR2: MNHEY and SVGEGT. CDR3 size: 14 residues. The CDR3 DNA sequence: TGTGCCAGCAGCCAACTGACAGGGACGTACGAGCAGTACTTC. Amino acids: CASSQLTGTYEQYF.

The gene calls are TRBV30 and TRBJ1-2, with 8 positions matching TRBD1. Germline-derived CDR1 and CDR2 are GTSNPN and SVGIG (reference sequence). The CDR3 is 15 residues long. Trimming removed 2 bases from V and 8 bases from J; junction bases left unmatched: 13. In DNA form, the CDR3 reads TGTGCCTGGAGTTCCTCAGGGGGCGTATACAGAGGCTACACCTTC. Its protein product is CAWSSSGGVYRGYTF.

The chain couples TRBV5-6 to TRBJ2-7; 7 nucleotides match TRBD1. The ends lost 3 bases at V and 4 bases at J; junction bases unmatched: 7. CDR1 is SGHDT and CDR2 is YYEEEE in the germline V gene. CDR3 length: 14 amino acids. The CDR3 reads CASSSTGSVYEQYV. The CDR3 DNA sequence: TGTGCCAGCAGCTCGACAGGGTCTGTGTACGAGCAGTACGTC.

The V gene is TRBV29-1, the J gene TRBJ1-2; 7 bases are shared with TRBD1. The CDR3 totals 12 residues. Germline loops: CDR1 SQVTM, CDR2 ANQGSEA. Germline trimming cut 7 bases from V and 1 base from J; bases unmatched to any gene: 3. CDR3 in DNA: TGCAGCGACAGGGGTGGTAACTATGGCTACACCTTC. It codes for CSDRGGNYGYTF.

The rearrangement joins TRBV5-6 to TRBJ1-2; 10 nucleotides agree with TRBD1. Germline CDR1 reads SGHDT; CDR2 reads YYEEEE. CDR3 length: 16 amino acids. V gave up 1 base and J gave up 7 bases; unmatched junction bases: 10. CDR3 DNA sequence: TGTGCCAGCAGCTTGCTGGGACAGGGGACGCTCTCTGGCTACACCTTC. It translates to CASSLLGQGTLSGYTF.